The TCR beta chain under discussion was sequenced for a study of circulating CD8 cells and anti-PD-1 response in melanoma. Study background: Every 2 weeks, patients got 3 mg/kg nivolumab intravenously. Study observations and caveats: Published repertoire comparisons used only baseline and M1 samples. Expanded sorted subsets were checked for tumor reactivity using peptides.

Germline lookup yields CDR1 SNHLY and CDR2 FYNNEI. This CDR3 contains 13 residues. V was clipped by 10 bases and J by 7 bases, with 16 bases between them. The QIAseq Immune Repertoire TCR panel built the libraries from roughly 15 ng of total RNA. TCRdb independently ran MiXCR on the reads; one entry per CDR3 protein. The sample has hundreds of distinct CDR3 sequences, approximately 5.8% seen once. This clonotype is medium-sized. Its cognate antigen is unknown. Four subsets defined by PD-1 and/or TIGIT were sorted from live CD3+CD8+TCRalphabeta+ cells. The chain uses TRBV2 and TRBJ2-2; D gene uncertain. The sample was CD8+ T cells from PBMCs, taken at baseline or after one month of anti-PD-1 therapy (not recorded which). This TCR was sampled from a human donor with melanoma. The CDR3 DNA reads TGTGCCACCTCACCTGGGCTGGGCGGGGAGCTGTTTTTT. Translation: CATSPGLGGELFF.